Shown below are 5 T cell receptor beta chains from a single sample sequenced in a study of blood T cell repertoires in COVID-19. Sequencing was performed with immunoSEQ multiplex PCR; in TCRdb, only in-frame clones are kept and a portion is missing. The table includes roughly 230,000 clones, roughly 84% detected once. Sequencing was performed on PBMCs or T cells enriched from blood (not recorded which). Receptor source: a woman between 45 and 65 years old who had been exposed to COVID-19.

This rearrangement joins TRBV19 to TRBJ1-6, with a tentative D call TRBD1 (5 bases). The CDR3 runs to 13 residues. CDR1 is LNHDA, CDR2 SQIVND, per germline (reference sequence). Between the trimmed V and J ends, which lost 8 bases and 7 bases, there was a span of 12 bases. Here the CDR3 reads CASGGAKNSPLHF. The CDR3 DNA reads as TGTGCCAGTGGAGGGGCGAAAAATTCACCCCTCCACTTT.

The chain has TRBV5-1 and TRBJ1-1, with D uncertain. CDR1 and CDR2 from the germline V gene are SGHRS and YFSETQ. Trimming took 0 bases from V and 5 from J, leaving 14 bases between them. There are 15 residues in the CDR3. Here the CDR3 reads CASSLARTGETEAFF. The CDR3 DNA follows: TGCGCCAGCAGCTTGGCCCGGACTGGGGAAACTGAAGCTTTCTTT.

The chain couples TRBV11-2 to TRBJ2-7; 9 bases line up with TRBD1. Germline values: CDR1 SGHAT, CDR2 FQNNGV. The trim removed 5 bases at V and 3 bases at J, leaving 11 bases unmatched. CDR3 size: 16 residues. CDR3 sequence reads: CASSARTGVVGYEQYF. The CDR3 DNA is TGTGCCAGCAGCGCCCGGACAGGGGTTGTTGGCTACGAGCAGTACTTC.

There are a few counts of this clone. In DNA form, the CDR3 reads TGTGCCAGCACCCGGGAGACAGGGACCCAAGAGACCCAGTACTTC. As protein: CASTRETGTQETQYF. The rearrangement joins TRBV18 to TRBJ2-5; tentative D call: TRBD1 (7 bases). CDR1 is KGHSH and CDR2 is LQKENI in the germline V gene. V was pared by 8 bases and J by 1 base, with 17 bases between. The CDR3 covers 15 residues.

The chain uses TRBV5-4 and TRBJ2-7; 8 positions agree with TRBD1. Germline-derived CDR1 and CDR2 are SGHNT and YYREEE (reference sequence). CDR3 size: 15 residues. Losses at the gene ends were 2 bases for V and 1 base for J; bases not matched to a gene: 5. The CDR3 nucleotides are TGTGCCAGCAGCTTCGGACAGGGAAGTTCCTACGAGCAGTACTTC. It translates to CASSFGQGSSYEQYF.